What follows is one T cell receptor (beta chain) and its context. Unique molecular identifiers were incorporated when the TCRbeta library was constructed. TCRdb independently ran MiXCR on the PCR reads; one entry per CDR3 protein. The sample lists about 540,000 distinct CDR3 sequences, roughly 18% occurring once. The sample is drawn from a study of T-cell reconstitution after alpha-beta-depleted transplantation in children. V was clipped by 6 bases and J by 0 bases, with 15 bases between them. The CDR3 covers 15 residues. CDR1 DFQATT and CDR2 SNEGSKA come from the germline V gene (reference sequence).

Sequences were derived from PBMCs from the stem cell graft donor, sampled from the stem cell graft. This receptor was taken from a human donor who donated a stem cell graft to a child with acute lymphoblastic leukemia. The rearrangement links TRBV20-1 to TRBJ1-5; maybe TRBD1 (6 bases). CDR3 DNA: TGCAGTGCCGGGGGCAGGCCCCTTAGCAATCAGCCCCAGCATTTT. Amino acids: CSAGGRPLSNQPQHF.